This T cell receptor (beta chain) was identified in a study of PD-L1 blockade in urothelial cancer. Assay: immunoSEQ multiplex PCR; the TCRdb copy retains only in-frame clones and omits some. Of some 41,000 clones listed, approximately 83% are singletons. CDR1 is SGHRS, CDR2 YFSETQ, per germline. The CDR3 has 14 residues. V was clipped by 0 bases and J by 8 bases, with 14 bases between them. Study results and caveats: Expansion of tumor-associated blood clones at 3 weeks was greater in durable-benefit patients.

Time point given: peripheral blood 6 weeks after treatment start. Comments on this clone: The antigen remains unidentified.

The source material was PBMCs, sampled around atezolizumab (anti-PD-L1) treatment. The rearrangement joins TRBV5-1 to TRBJ1-2; the D gene is possibly TRBD1 (5 bases). The receptor was derived from a man in his fifties or sixties with urothelial cancer. CDR3 sequence reads: CASSLGTRNKGYTF. The CDR3 nucleotides read TGCGCCAGCAGCTTGGGGACACGGAACAAGGGCTACACCTTC. Full variable domain (outside the CDR3, taken from reference TRBV5-1 and TRBJ1-2): KAGVTQTPRYLIKTRGQQVTLSCSPISGHRSVSWYQQTPGQGLQFLFEYFSETQRNKGNFPGRFSGRQFSNSRSEMNVSTLELGDSALYLCASSLGTRNKGYTFGSGTRLTVV.